These T cell receptor beta chains were read from a single sample in a study of cytomegalovirus exposure and HLA in healthy donors. Produced via immunoSEQ multiplex PCR; TCRdb's table is partial and in-frame only. The sample includes about 130,000 clones, 80% of them seen just once. What was sequenced was PBMCs. Receptors were obtained from a woman between 35 and 50 years old in good health and CMV-seronegative. CDR3s include the opening cysteine and the closing phenylalanine or tryptophan. A D gene is named only where the DNA matches it firmly. Clone size appears in some rows only: once, few, many, or a class for an expanded clone.

>TRBV2|TRBJ1-2|TRBD1|.
CASSLDREYGYTF
TGTGCCAGCAGTCTAGACAGGGAGTATGGCTACACCTTC
>TRBV5-1|TRBJ2-7|.|.
CASSPGYSSYEQYF
TGCGCCAGCAGCCCAGGGTATAGCTCCTACGAGCAGTACTTC
>TRBV25-1|TRBJ1-4|.|few
CASSSSNEKLFF
TGTGCCAGCAGCTCCTCCAATGAAAAACTGTTTTTT
>TRBV7-2|TRBJ1-5|.|.
CASSLDGSNQPQHF
TGTGCCAGCAGCTTAGACGGTAGCAATCAGCCCCAGCATTTT
>TRBV5-8|TRBJ1-2|TRBD1|.
CASSLGTGSNYGYTF
TGTGCCAGCAGCTTGGGGACAGGGTCTAACTATGGCTACACCTTC
>TRBV4-1|TRBJ2-3|.|.
CASSQGGQTSTDTQYF
TGCGCCAGCAGCCAAGGGGGGCAGACTAGCACAGATACGCAGTATTTT
>TRBV7-9|TRBJ1-1|TRBD1|.
CASSSQGDREQMNTEAFF
TGTGCCAGCAGCTCCCAAGGGGACAGGGAGCAAATGAACACTGAAGCTTTCTTT
>TRBV9|TRBJ2-1|TRBD2|.
CASSAPGLVEGEQFF
TGTGCCAGCAGCGCACCGGGACTAGTCGAGGGTGAGCAGTTCTTC
>TRBV18|TRBJ1-5|.|.
CASSLSRVGQPQHF
TGTGCCAGCTCTCTCTCCAGGGTAGGACAGCCCCAGCATTTT
>TRBV21-1|TRBJ1-1|.|.
CASSKALGHLPEAFF
TGTGCCAGCAGCAAAGCGCTCGGACATCTCCCTGAAGCTTTCTTT
>TRBV28|TRBJ1-1|TRBD1|few
CASSLTGGTEAFF
TGTGCCAGCAGTTTGACAGGGGGCACTGAAGCTTTCTTT
>TRBV29-1|TRBJ2-2|TRBD2|.
CSARTSGGAGELFF
TGCAGCGCCAGGACTAGCGGAGGCGCCGGGGAGCTGTTTTTT
>TRBV29-1|TRBJ2-5|TRBD2|.
CSVGLAGRETQYF
TGCAGCGTGGGACTAGCGGGCCGAGAGACCCAGTACTTC
>TRBV7-2|TRBJ1-2|TRBD1|.
CASSSRGLGGYTF
TGTGCCAGCAGCTCCAGGGGGCTGGGTGGCTACACCTTC
>TRBV7-3|TRBJ2-5|TRBD2|.
CASSSGLAGDIETQYF
TGTGCCAGCAGCTCGGGACTAGCGGGAGATATAGAGACCCAGTACTTC
>TRBV4-1|TRBJ1-5|.|.
CASSQPRESGQPQHF
TGCGCCAGCAGCCAACCCAGGGAATCTGGACAGCCCCAGCATTTT
>TRBV5-4|TRBJ2-1|TRBD2|.
CASTVAGGPYNEQFF
TGTGCCAGCACCGTAGCGGGGGGGCCCTACAATGAGCAGTTCTTC
>TRBV29-1|TRBJ2-3|.|once
CSVQEGGSDTQYF
TGCAGCGTGCAGGAGGGAGGCTCAGATACGCAGTATTTT
>TRBV7-9|TRBJ2-4|TRBD2|.
CASSLAEGKNIQYF
TGTGCCAGCAGCCTAGCGGAGGGGAAAAACATTCAGTACTTC
>TRBV6-5|TRBJ2-2|.|.
CASSYSTVTNTGELFF
TGTGCCAGCAGTTACTCAACTGTCACGAACACCGGGGAGCTGTTTTTT
>TRBV7-2|TRBJ2-1|.|.
CASSLRGQTYNEQFF
TGTGCCAGCAGCCTGCGCGGACAAACCTACAATGAGCAGTTCTTC
>TRBV5-8|TRBJ2-1|TRBD1|.
CASSLDGTGLSSYNEQFF
TGTGCCAGCAGCTTGGATGGGACAGGACTGAGCTCCTACAATGAGCAGTTCTTC
>TRBV5-4|TRBJ2-3|.|.
CASSLQVPGTDTQYF
TGTGCCAGCAGCTTACAGGTACCCGGCACAGATACGCAGTATTTT
>TRBV29-1|TRBJ2-3|TRBD2|.
CSVEPSSGTTDTQYF
TGCAGCGTTGAACCGTCTAGCGGGACGACAGATACGCAGTATTTT